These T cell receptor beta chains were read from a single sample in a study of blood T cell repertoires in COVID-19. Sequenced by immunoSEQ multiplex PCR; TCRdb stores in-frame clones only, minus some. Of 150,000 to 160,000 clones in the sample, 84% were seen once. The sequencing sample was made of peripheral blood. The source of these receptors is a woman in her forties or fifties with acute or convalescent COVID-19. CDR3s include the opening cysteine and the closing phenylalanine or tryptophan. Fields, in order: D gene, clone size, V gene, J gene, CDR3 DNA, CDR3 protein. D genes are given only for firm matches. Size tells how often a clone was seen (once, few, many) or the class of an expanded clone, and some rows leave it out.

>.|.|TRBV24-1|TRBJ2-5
TGTGCCACCAGTGAGCCCCGTCTTTTCGGTCTTGAGACCCAGTACTTC
CATSEPRLFGLETQYF
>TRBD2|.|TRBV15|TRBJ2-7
TGTGCCACCAGCCTCTGGGAGGGCGAGCAGTACTTC
CATSLWEGEQYF
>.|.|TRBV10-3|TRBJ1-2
TGTGCCATCAGTGAGTCGAACAGGGACTATGGCTACACCTTC
CAISESNRDYGYTF
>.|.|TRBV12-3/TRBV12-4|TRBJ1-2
TGTGCCAGCAGTACGATACAGGGTTATGGCTACACCTTC
CASSTIQGYGYTF
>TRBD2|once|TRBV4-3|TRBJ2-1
TGCGCCAGCAGCCAACGTACTAGCGGGGGCAGCTCCTACAATGAGCAGTTCTTC
CASSQRTSGGSSYNEQFF
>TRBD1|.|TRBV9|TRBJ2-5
TGTGCCAGCAGCCCAGGGGGCCTCCAAGAGACCCAGTACTTC
CASSPGGLQETQYF
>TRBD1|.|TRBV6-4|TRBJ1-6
TGTGCCAGCAGCGCCGGACAGGGAAGTTCACCCCTCCACTTT
CASSAGQGSSPLHF
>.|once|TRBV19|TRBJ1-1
TGTGCCAGTAGTTCTCCGGGTTCCAACACTGAAGCTTTCTTT
CASSSPGSNTEAFF
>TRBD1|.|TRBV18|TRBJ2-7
TGTGCCAGCTCGGCCGGGACAGGGAACTACGAGCAGTACTTC
CASSAGTGNYEQYF
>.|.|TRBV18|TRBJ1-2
TGTGCCAGCTCACCTGGGACTTCGGTCTATGGCTACACCTTC
CASSPGTSVYGYTF
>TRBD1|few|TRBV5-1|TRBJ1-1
TGCGCCAGCAGCCCCGGGACAGGGCTCATTTTGAACACTGAAGCTTTCTTT
CASSPGTGLILNTEAFF
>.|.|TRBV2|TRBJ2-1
TGTGCCAGCAACTATTACAATGAGCAGTTCTTC
CASNYYNEQFF
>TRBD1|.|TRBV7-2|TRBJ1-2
TGTGCCAGCAGCTCCGGACAGGGGGCCTATGGCTACACCTTC
CASSSGQGAYGYTF
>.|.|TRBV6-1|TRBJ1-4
TGTGCCAGCAGTGAACCTATCCAACTGTTTTTT
CASSEPIQLFF
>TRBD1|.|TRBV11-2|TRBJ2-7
TGTGCCAGCAGCTTAGGACAGGGGCTCGAGCAGTACTTC
CASSLGQGLEQYF
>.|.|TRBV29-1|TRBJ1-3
TGCAGCGGACCTAGCTCTGGAAACACCATATATTTT
CSGPSSGNTIYF
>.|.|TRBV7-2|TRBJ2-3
TGTGCCAGCAGCTTAGCGGGAGTTAGGTCCACAGATACGCAGTATTTT
CASSLAGVRSTDTQYF
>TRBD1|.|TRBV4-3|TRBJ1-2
TGCGCCAGCAGCCAATCAACAGGGGGGAGGCCCTATGGCTACACCTTC
CASSQSTGGRPYGYTF
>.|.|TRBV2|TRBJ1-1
TGTGCCAGCAGTGTATCGGGGGACACTGAAGCTTTCTTT
CASSVSGDTEAFF
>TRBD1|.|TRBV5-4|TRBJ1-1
TGTGCCAGCAGCAGCCTACAGGGGGCCACTGAAGCTTTCTTT
CASSSLQGATEAFF
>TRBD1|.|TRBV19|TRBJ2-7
TGTGCCAGTAGTTTAGGGCGCCGAGGGACAGGGACTTACGAGCAGTACTTC
CASSLGRRGTGTYEQYF
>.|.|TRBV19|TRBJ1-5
TGTGCCAGTAGTATAGAACAGCGAAAGGGGTATCAGCCCCAGCATTTT
CASSIEQRKGYQPQHF
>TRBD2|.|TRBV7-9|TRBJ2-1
TGTGCCAGCAGCCCCCGCCCGGGAGCGGGGCATGGCAATGAGCAGTTCTTC
CASSPRPGAGHGNEQFF
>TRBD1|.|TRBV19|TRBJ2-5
TGTGCCAGTAGTCAGGACAGGGGGCTTGGTGAGACCCAGTACTTC
CASSQDRGLGETQYF
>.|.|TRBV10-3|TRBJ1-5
TGTGCCATCAGTGAGTTCGCGGGGAGCAATCAGCCCCAGCATTTT
CAISEFAGSNQPQHF
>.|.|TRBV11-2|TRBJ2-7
TGTGCCAGCAGCCTCGACAGGACCCCCGGGTACGAGCAGTACTTC
CASSLDRTPGYEQYF